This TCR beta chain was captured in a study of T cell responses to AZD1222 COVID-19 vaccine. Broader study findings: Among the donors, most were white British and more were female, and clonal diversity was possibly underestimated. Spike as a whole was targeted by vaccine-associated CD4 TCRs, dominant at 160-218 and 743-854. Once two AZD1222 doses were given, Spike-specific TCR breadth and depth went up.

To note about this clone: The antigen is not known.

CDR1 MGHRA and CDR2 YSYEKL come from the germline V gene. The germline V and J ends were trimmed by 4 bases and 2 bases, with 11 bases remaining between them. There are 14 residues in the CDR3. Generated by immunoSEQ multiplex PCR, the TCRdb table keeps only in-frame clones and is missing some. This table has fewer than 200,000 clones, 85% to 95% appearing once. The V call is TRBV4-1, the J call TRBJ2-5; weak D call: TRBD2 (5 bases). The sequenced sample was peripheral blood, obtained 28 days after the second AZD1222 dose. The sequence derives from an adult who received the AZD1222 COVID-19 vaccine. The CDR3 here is CASSPSEGQETQYF. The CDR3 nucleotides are TGCGCCAGCAGCCCCAGCGAGGGACAAGAGACCCAGTACTTC.